Listed here is a single T cell receptor beta chain. In the PCR, 60 Vbeta and 13 Jbeta primers were used. Clones were read by immunoSEQ multiplex PCR, and TCRdb kept only the in-frame ones, dropping some. Of approximately 150,000 clones listed, approximately 73% are singletons. The sample originates from a study of cytomegalovirus exposure and HLA in healthy donors. Trimming took 2 bases from V and 2 from J, leaving 10 bases between them. CDR3 length: 15 residues. Looked up from germline, CDR1 is SGHTA and CDR2 is FQGNSA. The gene calls are TRBV7-2 and TRBJ1-3; a possible D gene is TRBD1 (5 bases). What was sequenced was PBMCs. The receptor comes from a woman in her late teens or twenties in good health and CMV-seronegative. CDR3 DNA: TGTGCCAGCAGCTTACCGACAGTAACTGGAAACACCATATATTTT. Translation gives CASSLPTVTGNTIYF.